The 5 T cell receptor beta chains presented below share a single source sample, sequenced in a study of blood T cell repertoires in COVID-19. Produced via immunoSEQ multiplex PCR; TCRdb's table is partial and in-frame only. The sample includes under 300,000 clones, approximately 90% of them seen just once. Sequenced material: PBMCs or T cells enriched from blood (not recorded which). Source of these receptors: a woman aged 40 to 55 with acute COVID-19.

This chain's CDR3 is CASSQPGRGEDTQYF. The CDR3, as DNA: TGTGCCAGCAGCCAACCCGGACGGGGGGAAGATACGCAGTATTTT. The V and J genes are TRBV3-1 (or the pseudogene TRBV3-2) and TRBJ2-3; 7 bases map to TRBD2. V shed 2 bases, J shed 5 bases, and the junction held 7 bases outside the gene matches. Germline V gene data show CDR1 as LGHDT and CDR2 as YNNKEL (reference sequence). CDR3 size: 15 residues.

The chain joins TRBV2 to TRBJ2-1; 8 nucleotides match TRBD1. This CDR3 spans 14 amino acids. Germline lookup yields CDR1 SNHLY and CDR2 FYNNEI. Trimming took 6 bases from V and 4 from J; bases not matched to a gene: 5. CDR3 in amino acids: CASRVDRAYNEQFF. The CDR3 region has the DNA TGTGCCAGCAGAGTGGACAGGGCATACAATGAGCAGTTCTTC.

This clone occurred once. The chain uses TRBV5-6 and TRBJ2-7; D possibly corresponds to TRBD2 (7 bases). CDR1 and CDR2 (germline): SGHDT, YYEEEE. The V end lost 2 bases, the J end lost 0 bases, and 18 bases lay between the germline ends. This CDR3 contains 17 residues. The CDR3 region has the DNA TGTGCCAGCAGCTTAGGAATCGGGGGGCGAATCTCCTACGAGCAGTACTTC. It translates to CASSLGIGGRISYEQYF.

V usage is TRBV24-1 and J usage is TRBJ2-3, with D hard to call. V gave up 6 bases and J gave up 7 bases, with 13 bases separating them. The CDR3 spans 13 residues. Per germline, CDR1 KGHDR and CDR2 SFDVKD. CDR3 coding DNA: TGTGCCACCAGTTTCGGCAGGATGTATACGCAGTATTTT. Translation: CATSFGRMYTQYF.

This clone was detected only once. The chain links TRBV18 to TRBJ2-2, with D uncertain. The germline CDR1 and CDR2 sequences are KGHSH and LQKENI. V was clipped by 0 bases and J by 1 base, with 6 bases between them. The CDR3 has 15 residues. The CDR3 coding sequence is TGTGCCAGCTCACCACCTAGCAGGAACACCGGGGAGCTGTTTTTT. This sequence encodes CASSPPSRNTGELFF.